A single sample is the source of the 6 T cell receptor beta chains below, sequenced in a study of CXCR3-negative and CXCR3-positive naive CD8 T cells (dated by TCRdb to the late 2010s). What the research found in general, with its limitations: TRB CDR3s from CXCR3-positive naive cells showed higher hydrophobicity (lower Kidera factor 4), lower energy, and higher strength and volume indices than CXCR3-negative naive cells.

Their recognized antigens are unknown. The sample was run on a NextSeq 550. The Human TCR Profiling Kit (MiLaboratory) was used to prepare UMI-labeled 5' RACE TRB cDNA libraries. TCRdb reprocessed the public reads and reports one entry per CDR3 protein sequence, without DNA. The sample table holds some 140,000 distinct CDR3 sequences. About 0.48% of the sample rests with the top ten. The sequenced sample consisted of naive CXCR3+ CD8+ T cells from blood. The sample's cell subset or site label, in plain terms: CD45RO-CCR7+CD27+CD95- naive CD8+ T cells expressing CXCR3 (TNR3+). These receptors were collected from a human donor in good health. Some clones in this sample may be carry-over from other donors' samples.

This chain's CDR3 is CASGPAANTEAFF. V usage is TRBV6-6 and J usage is TRBJ1-1; the D call from TCRdb, TRBD1, cannot be confirmed without DNA. The CDR3 covers 13 residues. CDR1 is MNHNY, CDR2 SVGAGI, per germline (reference sequence).

The chain joins TRBV18 to TRBJ2-5; TCRdb names TRBD1, which stays unverified in the absence of DNA. Germline CDR1 KGHSH, CDR2 LQKENI. This CDR3 region has 15 residues. The CDR3 here is CASATYGTVQETQYF.

This sequence joins TRBV4-1 and TRBJ2-7; TCRdb gives TRBD2 as the D gene, but with no DNA this cannot be confirmed. The V gene's germline CDR1 is MGHRA and CDR2 YSYEKL. There are 16 residues in the CDR3. CDR3 region: CASSQEIGSGKDEQYF.

V and J are TRBV2 and TRBJ2-1. Germline V lookup: CDR1 SNHLY, CDR2 FYNNEI. The CDR3 consists of 15 residues. This CDR3 reads CASSETASSYNEQFF.

The genes are TRBV5-1 and TRBJ2-1; without DNA, the TCRdb call of TRBD1 cannot be checked. Germline CDR1 is SGHRS and CDR2 is YFSETQ. The CDR3 is 13 residues long. CDR3 region: CASSGDSYNEQFF.

The chain joins TRBV10-3 to TRBJ2-7; the D call of TRBD1 rests on TCRdb alone, since no DNA is present to check it. CDR1 and CDR2 from the germline V gene are ENHRY and SYGVKD. CDR3 length: 15 amino acids. CDR3 amino acids: CAIGDPRENSYEQYF.